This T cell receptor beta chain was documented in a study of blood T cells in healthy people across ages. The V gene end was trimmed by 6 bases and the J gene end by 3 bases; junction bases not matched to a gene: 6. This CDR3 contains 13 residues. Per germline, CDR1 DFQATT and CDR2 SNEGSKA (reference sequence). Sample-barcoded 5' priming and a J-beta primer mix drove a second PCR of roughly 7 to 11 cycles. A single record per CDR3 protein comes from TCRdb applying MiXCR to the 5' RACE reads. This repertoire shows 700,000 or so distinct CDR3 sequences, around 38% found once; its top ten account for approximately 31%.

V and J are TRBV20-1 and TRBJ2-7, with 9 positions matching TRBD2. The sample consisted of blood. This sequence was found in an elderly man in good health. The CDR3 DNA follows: TGCAGTGCCTCCCAGACTAGCGGCTACGAGCAGTACTTC. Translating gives CSASQTSGYEQYF.